This T cell receptor (beta chain) stems from a study of human T cells and chemical hapten exposure listed by TCRdb under 2021. Describing the broader study: For sensitization, 2% DPC in acetone was applied to a 2 cm by 2 cm area of upper inner arm skin. Throughout the roughly 23-week study period, patients were also given weekly therapeutic DPC doses on the scalp. Patch testing was done on the upper back using Finn chambers containing 0.01% DPC, and results were scored after 6 days according to International Contact Dermatitis Research Group standards. In alopecia patients, the study followed how the peripheral blood TCR repertoire changed in vivo over primary and secondary sensitization to diphenylcyclopropenone (DPC), a hapten. Most of the patients in the cohort were female, and the cohort covered alopecia areata with under or over 50% scalp involvement, alopecia totalis and alopecia universalis. Blood samples were taken from patients before sensitization (week 0) and then at 2, 6 and about 24 weeks after DPC sensitization. For TCR sequencing, blood came from twenty-nine alopecia patients at anywhere from one to four time points (pre-sensitization, 2, 6 and 24 weeks). The libraries were sequenced as a pool, and the TCR yield per sample differed mostly because of small variations in library volumes within the pool.

The time point label for this specimen denotes: patch test 3, about 24 weeks after DPC sensitization. The label giving this sample's treatment or condition can be read as: therapeutic diphenylcyclopropenone sensitization with weekly scalp DPC. Blood at each patch-test visit was drawn before the patch test was applied. To be eligible, patients had to be aged 18 to 70, diagnosed with alopecia and judged suitable for DPC therapy, while pregnant patients were excluded. Unfractionated whole blood was collected in Tempus Blood RNA tubes, and total RNA was extracted from that blood. The paper as a whole reports these results and caveats: Expanded TCRs formed significantly more large CDR3 similarity clusters than pre-sensitization or healthy control sets, consistent with antigen-driven responses. A positive correlation was found between the number of PT1 expanded TCRs and patch test score, with significance reached at thresholds 8, 16 and 32 but not 4. DPC sensitization did not change the number of TCRs with a frequency above 1 in 1000, and there was no evidence of changes in global repertoire structure. Because all patients had alopecia, a presumed autoimmune disease, the immune response of the patients might differ from that of healthy individuals. Repeated subsampling changed both the strength of the expansion versus patch-test correlation and the threshold at which that correlation became significant.

To note about this clonotype: Its binding antigen is unknown. No base-level quality is on record; no much larger clone is a single base apart.

The library was made by RACE. TCRdb names NextSeq 500 as the instrument used. During library preparation, unique molecular identifiers were attached to individual cDNA molecules so that TCRs could be counted in a quantitative, reproducible way. For every blood RNA sample, sequencing covered both the TCR alpha and TCR beta chains. As for how the authors treated the data: Samples had a median of roughly 100,000 TCRs, with a range from roughly 20,000 to 690,600. The Decombinator software suite was used to annotate V, J and CDR3 in the TCR reads. For PS versus PT1 abundance plots, all samples were subsampled to the same number of TCRs (28,000). TCRs were defined as expanded if absent before sensitization and observed at least eight times at the 2-week time point. TCRdb trimmed public reads at Q25 via fastp, called clones via MiXCR and kept in-frame beta chains. CDR3 protein sequences are deduplicated, and each keeps its most common genes and DNA. The V and J calls follow TCRdb's processing rather than the paper's. This sample gives roughly 200,000 distinct CDR3 sequences in total; under 25% of them show up just once. The ten largest make up about 2.3% of the sample.

The receptor was isolated from a woman between 40 and 55 years old with alopecia areata. Some clones in this sample may be carry-over from other donors' samples. The source was whole blood, collected in connection with sensitization to the hapten diphenylcyclopropenone (DPC).

For the CDR3, the sequence is CAIGEGNQPQHF. The DNA sequence reads TGTGCCATTGGGGAGGGCAATCAGCCCCAGCATTTT. The chain links TRBV10-3 with TRBJ1-5, with no reliable assignment of the D segment. CDR1 and CDR2, per the germline V gene, are ENHRY and SYGVKD. Reading from cysteine to phenylalanine, the CDR3 counts 12 amino acids. The CDR3 DNA has 36 bases and is translated from base 1. At the junction V is shortened by 9 bases and J by 2 bases, with 8 bases in between.